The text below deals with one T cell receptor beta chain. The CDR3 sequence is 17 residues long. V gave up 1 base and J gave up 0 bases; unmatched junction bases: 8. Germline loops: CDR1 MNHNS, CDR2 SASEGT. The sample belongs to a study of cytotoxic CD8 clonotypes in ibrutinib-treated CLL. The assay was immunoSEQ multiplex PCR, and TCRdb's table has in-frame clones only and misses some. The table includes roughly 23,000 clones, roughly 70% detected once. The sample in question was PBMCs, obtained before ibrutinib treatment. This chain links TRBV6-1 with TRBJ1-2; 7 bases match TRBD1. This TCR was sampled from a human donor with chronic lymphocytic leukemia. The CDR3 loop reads CASSEGVGTETNYGYTF. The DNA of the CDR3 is TGTGCCAGCAGTGAAGGTGTTGGGACAGAGACTAACTATGGCTACACCTTC.